These 21 T cell receptor beta chains originate from one sample sequenced in a study of monozygotic twins with inflammatory bowel disease. No DNA is given; TCRdb re-called the 5' RACE reads and lists each CDR3 protein once. The sample totals 210,000 or so distinct CDR3 sequences. Material for sequencing was blood. All receptors come from a human donor with ulcerative colitis or Crohn's disease, or a healthy co-twin of an affected twin (not recorded which).

The rearrangement links TRBV5-1 to TRBJ1-3. CDR1 is SGHRS and CDR2 is YFSETQ in the germline V gene. This CDR3 comprises 16 residues. The CDR3 spells CASSLGRTGPGNTIYF.

This sequence joins TRBV28 and TRBJ2-2; TCRdb outputs TRBD1, but without DNA this stays unchecked. The CDR3 consists of 15 residues. In germline, CDR1 is MDHEN, CDR2 SYDVKM. The CDR3 loop reads CASSLGHTNTGELFF.

This chain links TRBV24-1 with TRBJ2-7; TCRdb proposes TRBD1, but this gene call is untestable without DNA. CDR1 KGHDR and CDR2 SFDVKD come from the germline V gene. The CDR3 extends over 12 amino acids. CDR3 protein: CATSGQGYEQYF.

This rearrangement joins TRBV12-3 or TRBV12-4 to TRBJ2-1; the D call from TCRdb, TRBD1, cannot be confirmed without DNA. The length of the CDR3 is 15 residues. This CDR3 reads CASSPYQGAYNEQFF.

J is TRBJ1-1 and V is TRBV5-5; TCRdb names TRBD1, which stays unverified in the absence of DNA. Per germline, CDR1 SGHKS and CDR2 YYEKEE (reference sequence). CDR3 length equals 15 residues. CDR3 region: CASSLFWGQDTEAFF.

The gene calls are TRBV20-1 and TRBJ2-1; without DNA, the TCRdb call of TRBD1 cannot be checked. The CDR3 runs to 14 residues. The germline CDR1 and CDR2 sequences are DFQATT and SNEGSKA (reference sequence). CDR3 in amino acids: CSAREPGQGNEQFF.

The rearrangement joins TRBV7-3 to TRBJ2-1; checking the TCRdb D call of TRBD2 is not possible without DNA. Germline V gene sequence: CDR1 SGHTA, CDR2 FQGTGA. CDR3 length: 16 amino acids. The CDR3 region is CASSLKGAGGLNEQFF.

This chain uses TRBV7-2 with TRBJ2-2; TCRdb indicates TRBD1, and absent DNA this call remains unverified. This CDR3 spans 15 amino acids. The V gene's germline CDR1 is SGHTA and CDR2 FQGNSA. The CDR3 here is CASSLGQGANGELFF. Together with reference TRBV7-2 and TRBJ2-2, the CDR3 gives the full variable domain: GAGVSQSPSNKVTEKGKDVELRCDPISGHTALYWYRQSLGQGLEFLIYFQGNSAPDKSGLPSDRFSAERTGGSVSTLTIQRTQQEDSAVYLCASSLGQGANGELFFGEGSRLTVL.

The chain combines TRBV5-6 with TRBJ2-1; TCRdb's D call of TRBD2 is untestable without DNA. The germline gives CDR1 SGHDT, CDR2 YYEEEE. CDR3 length: 15 amino acids. The CDR3 sequence is CASSLGQREEFEQFF.

The chain recombines TRBV6-5 with TRBJ1-4. There are 12 residues in the CDR3. CDR1 MNHEY and CDR2 SVGAGI come from the germline V gene. This chain's CDR3 is CASSSFSEKLFF.

This chain uses TRBV5-8 with TRBJ1-2; as DNA is missing, the TRBD1 call by TCRdb cannot be tested. In germline, CDR1 is SGHTS, CDR2 YDEGEE. CDR3 size: 14 residues. CDR3 in amino acids: CASSLGQILYGYTF. The full variable domain, in which reference TRBV5-8 and TRBJ1-2 provide the parts outside the CDR3, is EAGVTQSPTHLIKTRGQQATLRCSPISGHTSVYWYQQALGLGLQFLLWYDEGEERNRGNFPPRFSGRQFPNYSSELNVNALELEDSALYLCASSLGQILYGYTFGSGTRLTVV.

The chain carries TRBV4-1 and TRBJ1-5; TCRdb outputs TRBD1, but without DNA this stays unchecked. Germline V gene sequence: CDR1 MGHRA, CDR2 YSYEKL. The CDR3 is 16 residues long. The CDR3 here is CASSQDSPPGGQPQHF.

The chain links TRBV29-1 to TRBJ2-7. The germline gives CDR1 SQVTM, CDR2 ANQGSEA. The CDR3 has 15 amino acids. CDR3 in amino acids: CSVGVLQVASYEQYF.

This chain links TRBV4-1 with TRBJ1-5; the D call of TRBD1 rests on TCRdb alone, since no DNA is present to check it. The CDR3 extends over 13 amino acids. Germline V gene lookup returns CDR1 MGHRA and CDR2 YSYEKL. CDR3 amino acids: CASGTGGTQPQHF.

The chain recombines TRBV12-3 or TRBV12-4 with TRBJ1-6. The CDR3 runs 17 residues. CDR3 loop: CASSSALDSSYNSPLHF.

J is TRBJ2-3 and V is TRBV6-2 or TRBV6-3; TCRdb picks TRBD1, but there is no DNA to check that call. CDR1 MNHEY and CDR2 SVGEGT come from the germline V gene. This CDR3 region has 15 residues. This CDR3 is CASSLGRGVTDTQYF.

The chain joins TRBV28 to TRBJ2-7. This CDR3 contains 15 residues. The germline V gene encodes CDR1 MDHEN and CDR2 SYDVKM. This chain's CDR3 is CASSLYQGAPYEQYF.

The gene calls are TRBV5-1 and TRBJ2-1. The CDR3 runs to 14 residues. Germline V gene sequence: CDR1 SGHRS, CDR2 YFSETQ. Here the CDR3 reads CASSLAHGLNEQFF. The full variable domain, its missing parts supplied by reference TRBV5-1 and TRBJ2-1, is KAGVTQTPRYLIKTRGQQVTLSCSPISGHRSVSWYQQTPGQGLQFLFEYFSETQRNKGNFPGRFSGRQFSNSRSEMNVSTLELGDSALYLCASSLAHGLNEQFFGPGTRLTVL.

The genes are TRBV9 and TRBJ1-2; the TCRdb D gene call, TRBD1, has no DNA to confirm it. The germline gives CDR1 SGDLS, CDR2 YYNGEE. The CDR3 runs 15 residues. The CDR3 reads CASSEGPTQSYGYTF. Full variable domain (remainder filled in from reference TRBV9 and TRBJ1-2): DSGVTQTPKHLITATGQRVTLRCSPRSGDLSVYWYQQSLDQGLQFLIQYYNGEERAKGNILERFSAQQFPDLHSELNLSSLELGDSALYFCASSEGPTQSYGYTFGSGTRLTVV.

The chain employs TRBV6-1 and TRBJ2-7; there is no DNA to check the TCRdb D call of TRBD2. This CDR3 spans 15 amino acids. The germline V gene has CDR1 MNHNS and CDR2 SASEGT. CDR3 region: CASLWAQNPPYEQYF.

The chain links TRBV3-1 to TRBJ2-2; TCRdb's assignment of TRBD1 cannot be checked, as there is no DNA. This CDR3 region has 14 residues. CDR1 is LGHDT and CDR2 is YNNKEL in the germline V gene (reference sequence). CDR3 in amino acids: CASSQPGASGELFF.